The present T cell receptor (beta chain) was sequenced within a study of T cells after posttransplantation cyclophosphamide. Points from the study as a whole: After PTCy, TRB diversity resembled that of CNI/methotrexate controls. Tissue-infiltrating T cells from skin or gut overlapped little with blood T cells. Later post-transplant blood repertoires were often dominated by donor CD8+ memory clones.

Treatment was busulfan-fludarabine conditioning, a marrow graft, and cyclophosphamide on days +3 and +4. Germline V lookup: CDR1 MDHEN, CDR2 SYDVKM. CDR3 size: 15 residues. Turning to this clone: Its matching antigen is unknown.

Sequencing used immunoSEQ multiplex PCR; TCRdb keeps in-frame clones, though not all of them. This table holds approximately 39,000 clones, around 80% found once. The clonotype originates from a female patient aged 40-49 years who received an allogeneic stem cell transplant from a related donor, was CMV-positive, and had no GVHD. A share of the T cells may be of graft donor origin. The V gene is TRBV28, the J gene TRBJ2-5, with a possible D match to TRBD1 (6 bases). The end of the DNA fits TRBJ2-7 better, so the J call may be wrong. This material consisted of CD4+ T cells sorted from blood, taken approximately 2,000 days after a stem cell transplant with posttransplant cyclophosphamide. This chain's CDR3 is CASSVPGTPAYEQYF. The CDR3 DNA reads TGTGCCAGCAGTGTACCCGGGACACCAGCCTACGAGCAGTACTTC.